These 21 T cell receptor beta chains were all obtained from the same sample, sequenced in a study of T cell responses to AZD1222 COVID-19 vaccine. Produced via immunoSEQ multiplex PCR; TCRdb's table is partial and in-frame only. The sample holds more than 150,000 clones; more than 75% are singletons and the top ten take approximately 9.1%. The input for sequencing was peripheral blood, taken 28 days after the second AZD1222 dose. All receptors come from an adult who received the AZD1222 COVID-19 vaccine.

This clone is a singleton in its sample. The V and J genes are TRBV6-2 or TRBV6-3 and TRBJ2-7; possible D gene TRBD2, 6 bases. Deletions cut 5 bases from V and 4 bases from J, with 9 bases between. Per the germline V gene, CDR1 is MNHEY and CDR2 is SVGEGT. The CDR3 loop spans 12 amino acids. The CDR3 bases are TGTGCCAGCAGTAGGGAGGATTACGAGCAGTACTTC. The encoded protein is CASSREDYEQYF.

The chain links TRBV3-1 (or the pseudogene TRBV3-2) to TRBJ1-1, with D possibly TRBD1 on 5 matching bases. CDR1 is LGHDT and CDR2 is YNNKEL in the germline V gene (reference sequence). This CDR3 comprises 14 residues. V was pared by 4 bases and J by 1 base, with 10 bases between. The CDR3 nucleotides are TGTGCCAGCAGCCCTTGGGGGGGGAACACTGAAGCTTTCTTT. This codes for CASSPWGGNTEAFF.

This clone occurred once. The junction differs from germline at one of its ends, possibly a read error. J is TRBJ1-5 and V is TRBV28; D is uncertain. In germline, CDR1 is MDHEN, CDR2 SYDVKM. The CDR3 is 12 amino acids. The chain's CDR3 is CASSLRSNDFYF. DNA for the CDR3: TGTGCCAGCAGTCTCCGGTCCAACGATTTTTATTTT.

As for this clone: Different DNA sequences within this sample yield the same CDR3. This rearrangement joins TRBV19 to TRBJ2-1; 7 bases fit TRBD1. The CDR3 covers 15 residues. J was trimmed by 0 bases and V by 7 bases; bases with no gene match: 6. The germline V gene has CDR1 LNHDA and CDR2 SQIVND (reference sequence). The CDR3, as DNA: TGTGCCAGTAACCCGGACAGGAGCTCCTACAATGAGCAGTTCTTC. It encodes CASNPDRSSYNEQFF.

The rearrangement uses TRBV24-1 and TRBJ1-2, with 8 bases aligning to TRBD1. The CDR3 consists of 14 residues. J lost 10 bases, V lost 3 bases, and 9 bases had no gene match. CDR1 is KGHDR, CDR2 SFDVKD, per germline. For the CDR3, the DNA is TGTGCCACCAGTGATCCCGACAGGGGTAATGTCTACACCTTC. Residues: CATSDPDRGNVYTF.

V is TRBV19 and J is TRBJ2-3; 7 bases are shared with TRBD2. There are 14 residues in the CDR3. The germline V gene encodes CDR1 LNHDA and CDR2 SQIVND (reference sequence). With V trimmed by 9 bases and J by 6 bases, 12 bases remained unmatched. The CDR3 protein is CASKPGLLKDTQYF. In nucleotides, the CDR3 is TGTGCCAGCAAGCCGGGACTATTAAAGGATACGCAGTATTTT.

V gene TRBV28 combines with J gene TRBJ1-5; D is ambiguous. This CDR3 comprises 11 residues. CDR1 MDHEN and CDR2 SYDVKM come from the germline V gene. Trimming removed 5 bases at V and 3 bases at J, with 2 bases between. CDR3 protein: CASSTNQPQHF. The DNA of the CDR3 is TGTGCCAGCAGTACCAATCAGCCCCAGCATTTT.

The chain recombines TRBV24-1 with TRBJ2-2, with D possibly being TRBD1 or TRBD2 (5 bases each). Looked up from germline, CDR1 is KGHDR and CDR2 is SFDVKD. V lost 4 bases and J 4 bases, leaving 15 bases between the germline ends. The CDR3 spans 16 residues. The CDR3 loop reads CATSDSGRAGTGELFF. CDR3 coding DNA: TGTGCCACCAGTGACTCCGGCAGGGCGGGCACCGGGGAGCTGTTTTTT.

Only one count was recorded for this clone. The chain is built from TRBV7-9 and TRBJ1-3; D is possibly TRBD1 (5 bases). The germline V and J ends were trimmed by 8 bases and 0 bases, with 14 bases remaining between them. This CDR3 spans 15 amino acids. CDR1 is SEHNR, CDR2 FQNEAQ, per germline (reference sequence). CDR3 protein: CASGPFGASGNTIYF. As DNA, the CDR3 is TGTGCCAGCGGTCCCTTTGGGGCCTCTGGAAACACCATATATTTT.

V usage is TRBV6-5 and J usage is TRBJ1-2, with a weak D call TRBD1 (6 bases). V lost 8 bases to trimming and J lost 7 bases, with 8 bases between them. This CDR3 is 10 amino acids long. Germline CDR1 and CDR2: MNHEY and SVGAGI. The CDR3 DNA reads TGTGCCAGCCACAGGGCTGGCTACACCTTC. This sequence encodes CASHRAGYTF.

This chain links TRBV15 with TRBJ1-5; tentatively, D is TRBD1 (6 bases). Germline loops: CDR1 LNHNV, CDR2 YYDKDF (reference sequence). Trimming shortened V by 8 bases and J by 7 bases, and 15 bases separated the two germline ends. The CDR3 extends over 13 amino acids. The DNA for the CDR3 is TGTGCCACCTCCCGGACAGCTAAACAGCCCCAGCATTTT. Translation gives CATSRTAKQPQHF.

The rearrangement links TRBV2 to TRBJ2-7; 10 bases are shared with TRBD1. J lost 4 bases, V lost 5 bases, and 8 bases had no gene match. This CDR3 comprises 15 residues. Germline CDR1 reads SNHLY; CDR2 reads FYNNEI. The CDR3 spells CASSFDRGLSYEQYF. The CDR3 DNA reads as TGTGCCAGCAGTTTCGACAGGGGGCTATCTTACGAGCAGTACTTC.

The chain's CDR3 is CASTLPGDRGVAFF. DNA of the CDR3: TGTGCCAGCACCCTCCCCGGGGACAGGGGAGTTGCTTTCTTT. This chain connects TRBV28 to TRBJ1-1; 10 positions agree with TRBD1. The CDR3 is made up of 14 amino acids. Per the germline V gene, CDR1 is MDHEN and CDR2 is SYDVKM. With V trimmed by 7 bases and J by 11 bases, 13 bases remained unmatched.

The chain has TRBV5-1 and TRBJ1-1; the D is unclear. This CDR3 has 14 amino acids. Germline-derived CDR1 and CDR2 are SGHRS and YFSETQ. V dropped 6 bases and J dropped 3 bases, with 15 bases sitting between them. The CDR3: CASKPTTRDTEAFF. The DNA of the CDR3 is TGCGCCAGCAAACCCACTACGCGGGACACTGAAGCTTTCTTT.

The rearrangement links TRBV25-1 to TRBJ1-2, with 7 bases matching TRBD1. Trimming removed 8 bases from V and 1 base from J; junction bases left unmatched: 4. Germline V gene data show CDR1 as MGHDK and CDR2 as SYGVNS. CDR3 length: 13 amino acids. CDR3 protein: CASGDRGNYGYTF. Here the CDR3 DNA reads TGTGCCAGCGGGGACAGAGGTAACTATGGCTACACCTTC.

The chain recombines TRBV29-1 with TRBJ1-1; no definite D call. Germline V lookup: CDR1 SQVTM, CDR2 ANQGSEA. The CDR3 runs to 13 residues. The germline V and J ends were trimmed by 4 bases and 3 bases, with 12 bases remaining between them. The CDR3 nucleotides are TGCAGCGTTGGGAGAAACACTGACACTGAAGCTTTCTTT. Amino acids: CSVGRNTDTEAFF.

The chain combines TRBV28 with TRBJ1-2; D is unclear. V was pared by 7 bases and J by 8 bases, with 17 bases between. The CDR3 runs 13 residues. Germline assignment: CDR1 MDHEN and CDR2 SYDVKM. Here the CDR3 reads CASISDLLGGYTF. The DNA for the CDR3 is TGTGCCAGCATCTCCGATCTTTTAGGAGGCTACACCTTC.

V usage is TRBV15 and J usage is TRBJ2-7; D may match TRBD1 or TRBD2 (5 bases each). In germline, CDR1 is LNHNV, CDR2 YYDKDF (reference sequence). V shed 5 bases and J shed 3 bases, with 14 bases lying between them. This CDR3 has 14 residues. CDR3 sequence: CATSRGRQGYEQYF. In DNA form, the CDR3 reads TGTGCCACCAGCCGGGGTAGGCAGGGCTACGAGCAGTACTTC.

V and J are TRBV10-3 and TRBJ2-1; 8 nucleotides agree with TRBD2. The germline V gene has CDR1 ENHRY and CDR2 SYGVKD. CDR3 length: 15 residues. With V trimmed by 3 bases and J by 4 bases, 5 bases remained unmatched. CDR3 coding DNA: TGTGCCATCAGTGATGCACTAGCGGTTTACAATGAGCAGTTCTTC. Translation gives CAISDALAVYNEQFF.

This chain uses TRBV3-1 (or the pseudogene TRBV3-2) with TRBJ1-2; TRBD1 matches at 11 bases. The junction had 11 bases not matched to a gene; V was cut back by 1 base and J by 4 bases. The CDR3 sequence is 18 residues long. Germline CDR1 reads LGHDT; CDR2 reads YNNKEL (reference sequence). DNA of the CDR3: TGTGCCAGCAGCCAAGTTGATCTAATAGGGACAGGGGGCTATGGCTACACCTTC. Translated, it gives CASSQVDLIGTGGYGYTF.

This CDR3 is CASSYAGRKNTEAFF. DNA of the CDR3: TGTGCCAGCAGTTACGCAGGACGGAAGAACACTGAAGCTTTCTTT. The chain joins TRBV6-2 or TRBV6-3 to TRBJ1-1; D is unresolved. Germline assignment: CDR1 MNHEY and CDR2 SVGEGT. The CDR3 loop spans 15 amino acids. Trimming shortened V by 2 bases and J by 1 base, and 11 bases separated the two germline ends.